This TCR beta chain was documented in a study of early T cells in non-severe SARS-CoV-2 infection. Individual cDNA molecules received unique molecular identifiers. TCRdb re-analysed the 5' RACE reads in MiXCR, keeping a single row per CDR3 protein. The data contain roughly 70,000 distinct CDR3 sequences, just over 20% of them seen just once; the ten biggest clones take up approximately 15%. This CDR3 comprises 14 residues. Germline loops: CDR1 DFQATT, CDR2 SNEGSKA (reference sequence). V was pared by 3 bases and J by 9 bases, with 10 bases of the junction left unmatched. With respect to this clonotype: Its antigen is undetermined.

The study, taken as a whole, reports: The VDJdb matching leaned toward anti-spike CD8 responses and overlooked private and CD4 specificities.

The source is an adult who was a healthcare worker with PCR-confirmed SARS-CoV-2 infection or an uninfected control (not recorded which). This chain connects TRBV20-1 to TRBJ2-1; 8 bases line up with TRBD2. The sample here was whole blood, taken at baseline. The chain's CDR3 is CSASTGLGRSEQFF. The CDR3 DNA follows: TGCAGTGCTAGTACGGGACTAGGTCGGAGTGAGCAGTTCTTC.